This TCR beta chain was profiled in a study of T cell changes during pregnancy in multiple sclerosis. The repertoire was sequenced with immunoSEQ multiplex PCR; TCRdb's copy has only in-frame clones and lacks some. The sample includes approximately 53,000 clones, 80% to 95% of them seen just once. Germline CDR1 and CDR2: SEHNR and FQNEAQ (reference sequence). Trimming cost V 4 bases and J 0 bases; bases outside gene matches: 2. This CDR3 is built from 15 residues. The chain is built from TRBV7-9 and TRBJ1-2, with 10 nucleotides matching TRBD1. The sample was CD4+ T cells from peripheral blood mononuclear cells, taken in the second trimester of pregnancy. The origin of this receptor is a female donor with multiple sclerosis, enrolled in a pregnancy study. Written as DNA, the CDR3 is TGTGCCAGCAGCTCAGGGACAGGGGCTAACTATGGCTACACCTTC. It translates to CASSSGTGANYGYTF.